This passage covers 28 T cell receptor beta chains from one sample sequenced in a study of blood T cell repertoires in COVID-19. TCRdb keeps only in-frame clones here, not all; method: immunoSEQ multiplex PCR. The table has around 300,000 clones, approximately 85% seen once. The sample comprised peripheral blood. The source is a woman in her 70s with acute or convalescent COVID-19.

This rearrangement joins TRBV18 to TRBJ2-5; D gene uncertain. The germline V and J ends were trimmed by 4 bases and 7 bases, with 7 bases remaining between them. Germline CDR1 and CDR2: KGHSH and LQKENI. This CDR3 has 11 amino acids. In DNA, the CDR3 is TGTGCCAGCTCACTCTCGGGGACCCAGTACTTC. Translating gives CASSLSGTQYF.

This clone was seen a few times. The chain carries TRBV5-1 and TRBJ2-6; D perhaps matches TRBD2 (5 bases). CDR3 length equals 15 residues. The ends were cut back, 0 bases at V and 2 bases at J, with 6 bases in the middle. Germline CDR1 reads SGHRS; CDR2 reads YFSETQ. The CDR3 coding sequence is TGCGCCAGCAGCTTGGGAGGGACTGGGGCCAACGTCCTGACTTTC. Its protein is CASSLGGTGANVLTF.

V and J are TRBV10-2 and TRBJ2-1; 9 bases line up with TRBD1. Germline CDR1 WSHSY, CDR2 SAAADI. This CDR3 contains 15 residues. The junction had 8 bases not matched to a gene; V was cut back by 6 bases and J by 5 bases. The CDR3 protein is CASSAPGQGHNEQFF. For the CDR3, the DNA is TGCGCCAGCAGCGCTCCGGGACAGGGCCACAATGAGCAGTTCTTC.

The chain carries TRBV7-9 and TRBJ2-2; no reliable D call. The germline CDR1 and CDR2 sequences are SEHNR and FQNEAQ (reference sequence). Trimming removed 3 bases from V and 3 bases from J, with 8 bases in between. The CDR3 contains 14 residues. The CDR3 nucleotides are TGTGCCAGCAGCTTGCAGGTCGACACCGGGGAGCTGTTTTTT. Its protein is CASSLQVDTGELFF.

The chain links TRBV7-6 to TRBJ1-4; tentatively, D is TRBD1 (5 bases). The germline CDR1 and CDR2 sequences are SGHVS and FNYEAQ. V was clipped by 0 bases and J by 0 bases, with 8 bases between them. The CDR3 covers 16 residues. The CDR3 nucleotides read TGTGCCAGCAGCTTAGCGGGGCGGCCAACTAATGAAAAACTGTTTTTT. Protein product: CASSLAGRPTNEKLFF. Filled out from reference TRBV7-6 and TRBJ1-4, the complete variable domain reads GAGVSQSPRYKVTKRGQDVALRCDPISGHVSLYWYRQALGQGPEFLTYFNYEAQQDKSGLPNDRFSAERPEGSISTLTIQRTEQRDSAMYRCASSLAGRPTNEKLFFGSGTQLSVL.

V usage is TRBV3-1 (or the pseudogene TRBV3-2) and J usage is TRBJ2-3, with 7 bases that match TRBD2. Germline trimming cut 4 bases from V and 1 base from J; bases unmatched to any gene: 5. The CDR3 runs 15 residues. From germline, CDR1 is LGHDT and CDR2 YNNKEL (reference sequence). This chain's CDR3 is CASSLSAGGTDTQYF. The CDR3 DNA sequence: TGTGCCAGCAGCCTTTCCGCGGGGGGCACAGATACGCAGTATTTT.

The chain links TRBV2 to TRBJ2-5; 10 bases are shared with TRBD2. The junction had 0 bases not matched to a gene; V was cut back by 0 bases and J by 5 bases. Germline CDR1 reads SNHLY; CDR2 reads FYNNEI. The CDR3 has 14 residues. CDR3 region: CASSEASGGETQYF. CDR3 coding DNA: TGTGCCAGCAGTGAAGCTAGCGGGGGGGAGACCCAGTACTTC.

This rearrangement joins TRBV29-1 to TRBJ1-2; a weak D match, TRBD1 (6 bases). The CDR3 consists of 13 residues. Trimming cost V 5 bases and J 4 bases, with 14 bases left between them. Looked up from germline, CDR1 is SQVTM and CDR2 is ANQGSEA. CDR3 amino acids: CSVRTGSSYGYTF. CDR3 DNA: TGCAGCGTTCGCACAGGGTCCTCCTATGGCTACACCTTC.

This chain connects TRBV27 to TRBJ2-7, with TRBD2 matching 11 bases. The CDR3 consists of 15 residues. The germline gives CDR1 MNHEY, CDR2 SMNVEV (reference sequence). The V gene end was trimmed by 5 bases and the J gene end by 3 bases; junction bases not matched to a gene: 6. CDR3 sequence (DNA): TGTGCCAGCAGTACGGGACTAGCGGCCCGCTACGAGCAGTACTTC. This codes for CASSTGLAARYEQYF.

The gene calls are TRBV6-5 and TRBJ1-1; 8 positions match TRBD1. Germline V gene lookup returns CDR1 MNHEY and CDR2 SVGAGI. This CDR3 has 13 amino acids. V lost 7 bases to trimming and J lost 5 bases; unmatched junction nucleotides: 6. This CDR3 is CASTYRGSTEAFF. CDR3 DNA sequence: TGTGCCAGCACCTACAGGGGGAGTACTGAAGCTTTCTTT.

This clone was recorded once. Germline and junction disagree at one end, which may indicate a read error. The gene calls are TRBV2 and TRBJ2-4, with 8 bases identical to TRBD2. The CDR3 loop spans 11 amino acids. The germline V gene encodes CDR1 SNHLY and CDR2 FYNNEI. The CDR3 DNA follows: TGTGCCAGCAGTGCTGCGCCGGGGGGGCACTTC. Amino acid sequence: CASSAAPGGHF.

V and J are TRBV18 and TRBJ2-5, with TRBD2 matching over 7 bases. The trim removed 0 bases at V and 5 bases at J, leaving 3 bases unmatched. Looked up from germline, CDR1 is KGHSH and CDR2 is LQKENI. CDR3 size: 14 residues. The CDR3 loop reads CASSPPGLGETQYF. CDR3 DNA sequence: TGTGCCAGCTCACCACCCGGACTAGGGGAGACCCAGTACTTC.

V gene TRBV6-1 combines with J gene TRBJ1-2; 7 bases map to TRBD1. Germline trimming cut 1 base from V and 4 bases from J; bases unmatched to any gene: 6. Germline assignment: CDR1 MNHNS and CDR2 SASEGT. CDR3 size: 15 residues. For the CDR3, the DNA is TGTGCCAGCAGTGAAGGAGGGGGCGCGGTCTATGGCTACACCTTC. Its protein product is CASSEGGGAVYGYTF.

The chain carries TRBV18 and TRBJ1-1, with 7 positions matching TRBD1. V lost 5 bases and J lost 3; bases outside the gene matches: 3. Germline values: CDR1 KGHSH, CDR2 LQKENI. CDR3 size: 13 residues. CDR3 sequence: CASSSGQDTEAFF. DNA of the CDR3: TGTGCCAGCTCATCCGGACAGGACACTGAAGCTTTCTTT.

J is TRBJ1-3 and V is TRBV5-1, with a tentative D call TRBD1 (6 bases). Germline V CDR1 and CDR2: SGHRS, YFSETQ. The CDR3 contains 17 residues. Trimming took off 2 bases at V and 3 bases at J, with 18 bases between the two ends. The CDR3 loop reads CASSFGLQGHGGNTIYF. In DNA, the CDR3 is TGCGCCAGCAGCTTCGGATTACAGGGACACGGTGGAAACACCATATATTTT.

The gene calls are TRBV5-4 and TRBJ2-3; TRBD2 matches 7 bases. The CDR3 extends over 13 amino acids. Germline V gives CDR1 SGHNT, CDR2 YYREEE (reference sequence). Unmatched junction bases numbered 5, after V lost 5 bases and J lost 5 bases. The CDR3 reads CASRLTGGDTQYF. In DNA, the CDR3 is TGTGCCAGCAGACTCACGGGGGGAGATACGCAGTATTTT.

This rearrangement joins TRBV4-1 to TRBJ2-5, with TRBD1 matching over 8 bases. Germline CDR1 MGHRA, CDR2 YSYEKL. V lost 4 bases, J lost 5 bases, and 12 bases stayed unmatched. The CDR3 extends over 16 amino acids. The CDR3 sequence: CASSRTGFGLKETQYF. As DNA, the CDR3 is TGCGCCAGCAGCCGGACAGGGTTTGGGCTGAAGGAGACCCAGTACTTC.

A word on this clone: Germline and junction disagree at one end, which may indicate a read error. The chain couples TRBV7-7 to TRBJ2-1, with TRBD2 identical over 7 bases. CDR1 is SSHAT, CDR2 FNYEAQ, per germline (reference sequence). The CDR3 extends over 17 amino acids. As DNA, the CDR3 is TGTGCTAGCAGGCAATCCCATTCAGCGGGACCCTCCAATGAGCAGTTCTTC. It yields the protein CASRQSHSAGPSNEQFF.

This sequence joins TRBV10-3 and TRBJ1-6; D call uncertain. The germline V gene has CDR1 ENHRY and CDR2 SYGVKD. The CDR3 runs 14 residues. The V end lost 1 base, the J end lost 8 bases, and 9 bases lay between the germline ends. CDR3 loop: CAISEYGSDSPLHF. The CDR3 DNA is TGTGCCATCAGTGAGTACGGGTCGGATTCACCCCTCCACTTT.

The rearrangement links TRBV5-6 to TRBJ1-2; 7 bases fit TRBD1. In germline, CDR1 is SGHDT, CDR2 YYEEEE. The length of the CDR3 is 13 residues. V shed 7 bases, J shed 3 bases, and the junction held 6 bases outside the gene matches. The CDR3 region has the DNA TGTGCCAGCGCCAGACAGGGCCACTATGGCTACACCTTC. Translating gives CASARQGHYGYTF.

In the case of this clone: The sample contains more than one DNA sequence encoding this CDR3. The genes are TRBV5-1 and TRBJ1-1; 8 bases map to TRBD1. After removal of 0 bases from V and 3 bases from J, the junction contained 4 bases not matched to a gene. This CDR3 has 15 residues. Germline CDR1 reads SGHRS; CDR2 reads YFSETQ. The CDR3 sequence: CASSLAPDRDTEAFF. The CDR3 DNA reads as TGCGCCAGCAGCTTGGCTCCGGACAGGGACACTGAAGCTTTCTTT.

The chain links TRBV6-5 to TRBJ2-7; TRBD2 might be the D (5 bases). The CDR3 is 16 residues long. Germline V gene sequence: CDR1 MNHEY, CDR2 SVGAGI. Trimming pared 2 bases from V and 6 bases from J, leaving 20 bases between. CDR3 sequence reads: CASSYEPSRRWGEQYF. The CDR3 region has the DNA TGTGCCAGCAGTTACGAGCCCAGCAGGAGGTGGGGCGAGCAGTACTTC.

The CDR3 DNA reads TGTGCCAGCAGCTTGGAATGGGCAGGGGAAGGTGGCTACACCTTC. It translates to CASSLEWAGEGGYTF. This chain connects TRBV5-4 to TRBJ1-2; maybe TRBD1 (6 bases). CDR1 is SGHNT and CDR2 is YYREEE in the germline V gene (reference sequence). The CDR3 sequence is 15 residues long. V shed 0 bases and J shed 7 bases, with 16 bases lying between them.

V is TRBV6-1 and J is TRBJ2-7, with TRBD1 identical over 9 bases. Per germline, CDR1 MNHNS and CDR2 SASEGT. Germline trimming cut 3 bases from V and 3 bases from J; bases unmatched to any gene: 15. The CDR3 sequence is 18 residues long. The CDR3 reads CASSDPRLRTGVLYEQYF. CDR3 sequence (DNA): TGTGCCAGCAGTGATCCTCGCCTCCGGACAGGGGTTCTCTACGAGCAGTACTTC.

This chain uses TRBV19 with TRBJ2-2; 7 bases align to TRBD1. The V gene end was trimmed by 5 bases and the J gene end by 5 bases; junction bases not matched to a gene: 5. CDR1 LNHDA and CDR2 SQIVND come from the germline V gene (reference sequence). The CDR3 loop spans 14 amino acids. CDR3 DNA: TGTGCCAGTAGTCCCGGGGACAGTACCGGGGAGCTGTTTTTT. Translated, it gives CASSPGDSTGELFF.

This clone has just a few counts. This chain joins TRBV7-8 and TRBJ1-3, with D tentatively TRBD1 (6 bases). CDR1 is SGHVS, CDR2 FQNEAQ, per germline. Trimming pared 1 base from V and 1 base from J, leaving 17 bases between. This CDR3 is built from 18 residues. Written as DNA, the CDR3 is TGTGCCAGCAGCTTAGGGGGCACAGGGTCCTTATCTGGAAACACCATATATTTT. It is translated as CASSLGGTGSLSGNTIYF.

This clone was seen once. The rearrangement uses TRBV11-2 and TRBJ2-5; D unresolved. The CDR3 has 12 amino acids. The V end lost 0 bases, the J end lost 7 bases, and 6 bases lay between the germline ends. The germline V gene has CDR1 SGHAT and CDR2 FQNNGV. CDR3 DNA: TGTGCCAGCAGCTTAGACCTCGGGACCCAGTACTTC. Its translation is CASSLDLGTQYF.

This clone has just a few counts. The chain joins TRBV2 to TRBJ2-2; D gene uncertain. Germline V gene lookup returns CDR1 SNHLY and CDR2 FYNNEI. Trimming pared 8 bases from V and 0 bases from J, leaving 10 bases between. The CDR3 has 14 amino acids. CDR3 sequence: CASGGAANTGELFF. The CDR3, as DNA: TGTGCCAGCGGCGGCGCAGCGAACACCGGGGAGCTGTTTTTT.